This T cell receptor (beta chain) appears in the sequencing data of a study of spatial heterogeneity in lung cancer. Study-wide points: It was found that expanded intratumoral alpha and beta TCR counts tracked tumor mutation counts.

Time point specified: sample taken at primary tumor resection. This CDR3 comprises 16 residues. Germline V gene data show CDR1 as DFQATT and CDR2 as SNEGSKA (reference sequence). V was pared by 1 base and J by 5 bases, with 3 bases of the junction left unmatched. This clonotype has a count of ten or more. Antigen unknown. TCRdb ran MiXCR on the 5' RACE reads and lists one entry per CDR3 protein. The sample has around 13,000 distinct CDR3 sequences; over 3% are singletons. The chain joins TRBV20-1 to TRBJ2-1, with 15 nucleotides matching TRBD2. This clonotype originated in a male donor with early-stage non-small cell lung cancer. Sequences were derived from lung tumor tissue, sampled at surgery. The CDR3 DNA is TGCAGTGCTAGAGGGACTAGCGGGGGGGAGGACAATGAGCAGTTCTTC. As protein: CSARGTSGGEDNEQFF.